This is a list of T cell receptor beta chains from one sample in a study of shared T cell receptors in the human thymus. Profiled with immunoSEQ multiplex PCR; TCRdb holds only in-frame clones, not every one. The repertoire holds about 660,000 clones, with around 87% as singletons. These data are also associated with another study on human thymus T cells.

The specimen was thymocytes. The source is a boy under three years old with a congenital heart defect. The conserved cysteine and the conserved F or W are not part of the CDR3 here. D genes are given only for firm matches.

>TRBV14|NA
ASSRPGQY
>TRBV19|TRBD1
ASSIHARQGAGEKLF
>TRBV4-1|TRBD2
ASSQDFSPGGTLYEQY
>TRBV7-2|TRBD1
ASGPRQGAYEQY
>TRBV27|NA
ASSLRSLTNTGELF
>TRBV28|TRBD1
ASRTITQGIEYEQY
>TRBV7-9|TRBD1
ASSSHPTGAGNTIY
>TRBV14|TRBD2
ASSQEPIGVNLAVYYEQY
>TRBV5-6|NA
ASSPTAQAIYGYT
>TRBV28|NA
ASSFGGTLNYGYT
>TRBV19|NA
ASSISGTGELF
>TRBV9|TRBD1
ASSVGVWDRVHYGYT
>TRBV11-2|NA
ASSLGSGQLNPNYGYT
>TRBV5-1|TRBD2
ASSRLVARLAGNDDGDNEQF
>TRBV5-1|NA
ASRAYGHTDTQY
>TRBV18|NA
ASSPPPGRDEAF
>TRBV7-8|NA
ASSQLDAGPHEQY
>TRBV4-3|TRBD2
ASSQTPRITSGSSYEQY
>TRBV7-6|TRBD1
ASSSSPGGRSPFEYLWYGYT
>TRBV7-9|NA
ASSLTGRPYEQY
>TRBV19|NA
ASRAARGNQPQH
>TRBV9|NA
ASRRGVRGNEQF
>TRBV5-1|NA
ASSLGANLAKNIQY
>TRBV28|TRBD1
ASSVYRDSNQETQY
>TRBV14|NA
ASSQGAQGNYEQY